A single sample is the source of the 24 T cell receptor beta chains below, sequenced in a study of OX40 agonist ivuxolimab in advanced cancers. This table comes from immunoSEQ multiplex PCR, and its TCRdb copy is limited to in-frame clones, with some not included. The repertoire holds 70,000 to 95,000 clones, with around 84% as singletons. Sequencing was performed on CD4+ or CD8+ T cells sorted from blood, taken in a trial of the OX40 agonist ivuxolimab. The receptor source for this set is an adult with an advanced solid tumor such as melanoma, head and neck, liver or kidney cancer.

J is TRBJ2-7 and V is TRBV10-3; a possible D gene is TRBD1 (6 bases). The length of the CDR3 is 11 residues. Germline CDR1 ENHRY, CDR2 SYGVKD. V dropped 10 bases and J dropped 3 bases, with 10 bases sitting between them. CDR3 nucleotide sequence: TGTGCCACCATGGACAGCTACGAGCAGTACTTC. Amino acids: CATMDSYEQYF.

The chain combines TRBV5-4 with TRBJ2-7, with a possible D match to TRBD1 (6 bases). Looked up from germline, CDR1 is SGHNT and CDR2 is YYREEE (reference sequence). CDR3 length: 14 amino acids. V gave up 1 base and J gave up 4 bases, with 12 bases separating them. The CDR3 reads CASSLNRAPYEQYF. The CDR3 nucleotides are TGTGCCAGCAGCTTGAACAGGGCCCCGTACGAGCAGTACTTC.

The gene calls are TRBV6-5 and TRBJ2-5; maybe TRBD2 (5 bases). V was pared by 7 bases and J by 5 bases, with 14 bases between. Germline V gene data show CDR1 as MNHEY and CDR2 as SVGAGI. This CDR3 has 13 amino acids. CDR3: CASIEEGWETQYF. The CDR3 region has the DNA TGTGCCAGCATAGAAGAGGGTTGGGAGACCCAGTACTTC.

The CDR3: CASSLRSTDTQYF. CDR3 DNA: TGTGCCAGCAGTTTAAGAAGCACAGATACGCAGTATTTT. The chain uses TRBV28 and TRBJ2-3; D remains unclear. Trimming took off 2 bases at V and 0 bases at J, with 3 bases between the two ends. Germline-derived CDR1 and CDR2 are MDHEN and SYDVKM. The CDR3 is 13 amino acids.

This rearrangement joins TRBV9 to TRBJ2-3; 8 bases align to TRBD2. This CDR3 region has 16 residues. J gave up 6 bases and V 4 bases, and 13 bases lay outside the gene matches. Germline values: CDR1 SGDLS, CDR2 YYNGEE. The CDR3 DNA reads as TGTGCCAGCAGCCCCCAGGCGGGAGGCGCTGGGGATACGCAGTATTTT. As protein: CASSPQAGGAGDTQYF.

The genes are TRBV19 and TRBJ1-6; weak D call: TRBD1 (5 bases). Germline CDR1 is LNHDA and CDR2 is SQIVND (reference sequence). V lost 3 bases, J lost 10 bases, and 10 bases lay in between. This CDR3 has 13 residues. CDR3 protein: CASSMGVESPLHF. The CDR3 nucleotides read TGTGCCAGTAGTATGGGGGTGGAGTCACCCCTCCACTTT.

The J gene is TRBJ1-1, the V gene TRBV2, with D maybe TRBD1 (5 bases). Looked up from germline, CDR1 is SNHLY and CDR2 is FYNNEI. Trimming cost V 8 bases and J 4 bases, with 14 bases left between them. There are 13 residues in the CDR3. The CDR3 is CASQAMGGTEAFF. The CDR3 bases are TGTGCCAGCCAAGCTATGGGGGGCACTGAAGCTTTCTTT.

The chain employs TRBV14 and TRBJ2-7; tentatively, D is TRBD1 (6 bases). CDR1 and CDR2 (germline): SGHDN, FVKESK. Trimming pared 1 base from V and 0 bases from J, leaving 10 bases between. The CDR3 loop spans 15 amino acids. CDR3 region: CASSQVQGTSYEQYF. The CDR3 DNA reads as TGTGCCAGCAGCCAAGTACAGGGCACCTCCTACGAGCAGTACTTC.

The chain is built from TRBV5-1 and TRBJ2-5; 10 bases are a match to TRBD2. Germline CDR1 reads SGHRS; CDR2 reads YFSETQ. The CDR3 extends over 16 amino acids. V shed 1 base, J shed 5 bases, and the junction held 8 bases outside the gene matches. Written as DNA, the CDR3 is TGCGCCAGCAGCTTGAGTCCTAGCGGGGGCGAGGAGACCCAGTACTTC. This sequence encodes CASSLSPSGGEETQYF.

This clone was picked up one time. CDR3 sequence: CASSFRLEEKLFF. CDR3 sequence (DNA): TGTGCCAGCAGCTTTCGACTGGAGGAAAAACTGTTTTTT. J is TRBJ1-4 and V is TRBV7-9; no clear D gene. The V gene lost 3 bases and the J gene lost 8 bases, with 10 bases spanning the gap. Germline CDR1 reads SEHNR; CDR2 reads FQNEAQ (reference sequence). CDR3 size: 13 residues.

V is TRBV5-6 and J is TRBJ1-2; D gene unclear. V lost 0 bases, J lost 0 bases, and 9 bases lay in between. Germline CDR1 reads SGHDT; CDR2 reads YYEEEE. CDR3 size: 15 residues. The CDR3 coding sequence is TGTGCCAGCAGCTTGGCGGGCTCCGCTAACTATGGCTACACCTTC. It is translated as CASSLAGSANYGYTF. The whole variable domain, remainder taken from reference TRBV5-6 and TRBJ1-2, is DAGVTQSPTHLIKTRGQQVTLRCSPKSGHDTVSWYQQALGQGPQFIFQYYEEEERQRGNFPDRFSGHQFPNYSSELNVNALLLGDSALYLCASSLAGSANYGYTFGSGTRLTVV.

The CDR3 DNA is TGCGCCAGCAGATCCGGACAGGGCGATAATTCACCCCTCCACTTT. Its protein product is CASRSGQGDNSPLHF. The chain carries TRBV5-1 and TRBJ1-6, with TRBD1 identical over 8 bases. The CDR3 totals 15 residues. With V trimmed by 5 bases and J by 5 bases, 6 bases remained unmatched. CDR1 is SGHRS and CDR2 is YFSETQ in the germline V gene.

This rearrangement joins TRBV19 to TRBJ1-5; no clear D. Looked up from germline, CDR1 is LNHDA and CDR2 is SQIVND (reference sequence). CDR3 length: 14 amino acids. The ends were cut back, 3 bases at V and 4 bases at J, with 10 bases in the middle. The CDR3 is CASSMEHNNQPQHF. CDR3 nucleotides: TGTGCCAGTAGTATGGAACACAATAATCAGCCCCAGCATTTT.

The chain is built from TRBV7-2 and TRBJ2-2; TRBD1 is a possible D gene (6 bases). V shed 7 bases and J shed 4 bases, with 19 bases lying between them. The CDR3 consists of 16 residues. Germline CDR1 reads SGHTA; CDR2 reads FQGNSA. The CDR3 DNA is TGTGCCAGCACCACTGGGGGCGCGGGTAGCACCGGGGAGCTGTTTTTT. Translation: CASTTGGAGSTGELFF.

The chain is built from TRBV27 and TRBJ1-2; 10 bases fit TRBD1. The CDR3 runs 17 residues. Germline values: CDR1 MNHEY, CDR2 SMNVEV (reference sequence). With V trimmed by 6 bases and J by 0 bases, 10 bases remained unmatched. The CDR3 protein is CASRMSETGGPNYGYTF. The CDR3 DNA sequence: TGTGCCAGCAGGATGTCCGAGACAGGGGGCCCTAACTATGGCTACACCTTC.

The CDR3 loop is CASSAPRTSGSLHEQYF. CDR3 coding DNA: TGTGCCAGCAGTGCCCCCAGAACTAGCGGGAGTCTCCACGAGCAGTACTTC. V is TRBV6-4 and J is TRBJ2-7; TRBD2 matches at 11 bases. The CDR3 has 17 amino acids. Germline V gene data show CDR1 as MRHNA and CDR2 as SNTAGT. The V segment lost 4 bases and the J segment 5 bases; nucleotides outside the gene matches: 13.

This clone was seen only a few times. The chain has TRBV5-6 and TRBJ1-1; weak D call: TRBD1 (5 bases). From germline, CDR1 is SGHDT and CDR2 YYEEEE. The V and J ends lost 4 bases and 4 bases respectively, with 11 bases between them. This CDR3 is built from 13 residues. CDR3 in amino acids: CASSPGPITEAFF. CDR3 DNA: TGTGCCAGCAGCCCGGGACCGATCACTGAAGCTTTCTTT.

This clone occurred a few times. The chain joins TRBV7-2 to TRBJ2-7, with 7 bases lining up with TRBD2. The CDR3 runs to 14 residues. After removal of 0 bases from V and 4 bases from J, the junction contained 3 bases not matched to a gene. CDR1 is SGHTA, CDR2 FQGNSA, per germline. In nucleotides, the CDR3 is TGTGCCAGCAGCTTAGCCGGGACTAATTACGAGCAGTACGTC. Its translation is CASSLAGTNYEQYV.

This chain links TRBV4-1 with TRBJ2-7; either TRBD1 or TRBD2 may fit D (5 bases each). Per germline, CDR1 MGHRA and CDR2 YSYEKL. Trimming took off 0 bases at V and 3 bases at J, with 12 bases between the two ends. The CDR3 consists of 15 residues. In nucleotides, the CDR3 is TGCGCCAGCAGCCAAGAGTCCTGGGACCACTACGAGCAGTACTTC. It specifies CASSQESWDHYEQYF.

The CDR3 sequence: CASRRTTRAGGPDTQYF. In DNA, the CDR3 is TGCGCCAGCAGGCGTACTACTAGAGCGGGAGGGCCAGATACGCAGTATTTT. The rearrangement uses TRBV4-3 and TRBJ2-3; 10 nucleotides match TRBD2. Per the germline V gene, CDR1 is LGHNA and CDR2 is YSLEER. The CDR3 loop spans 17 amino acids. V was clipped by 6 bases and J by 4 bases; unmatched bases: 13.

J is TRBJ2-2 and V is TRBV4-1; 7 bases are a match to TRBD2. J was trimmed by 4 bases and V by 3 bases; bases with no gene match: 14. Per the germline V gene, CDR1 is MGHRA and CDR2 is YSYEKL. This CDR3 contains 18 residues. CDR3 sequence (DNA): TGCGCCAGCAGCCAGCCCTCCCCGACATGGGAGGGCACCGGGGAGCTGTTTTTT. It translates to CASSQPSPTWEGTGELFF.

This chain uses TRBV7-9 with TRBJ2-1; 12 bases are shared with TRBD2. V dropped 3 bases and J dropped 4; count of bases not matched to a gene: 1. The length of the CDR3 is 15 residues. CDR1 SEHNR and CDR2 FQNEAQ come from the germline V gene (reference sequence). CDR3 loop: CASSLTSGRYNEQFF. CDR3 DNA sequence: TGTGCCAGCAGCTTGACTAGCGGGAGATACAATGAGCAGTTCTTC.

This clone was seen a single time. The chain carries TRBV2 and TRBJ1-5; no reliable D call. Trimming took 0 bases from V and 5 from J, leaving 17 bases between them. Germline V CDR1 and CDR2: SNHLY, FYNNEI. This CDR3 contains 17 residues. This CDR3 reads CASSEAVARAMDQPQHF. The CDR3, as DNA: TGTGCCAGCAGTGAAGCGGTGGCGCGGGCTATGGATCAGCCCCAGCATTTT.

The J gene is TRBJ2-1, the V gene TRBV5-6; TRBD2 agrees at 8 bases. Germline CDR1 SGHDT, CDR2 YYEEEE. CDR3 size: 15 residues. Trimming at V came to 0 bases and at J to 3 bases, leaving 2 bases not matched to a gene. In nucleotides, the CDR3 is TGTGCCAGCAGCTTGGGTGGGACTAGCTACAATGAGCAGTTCTTC. Amino acid sequence: CASSLGGTSYNEQFF.